This T cell receptor beta chain was identified during a study of cytomegalovirus exposure and HLA in healthy donors. Study-wide context: Earlier, almost 120 million unique TCR beta sequences were recovered from approximately 180 million T cells by an analysis.

Study-level results: Highly shared variants forming one cluster were likely a sequencing artifact.

Germline V CDR1 and CDR2: ENHRY, SYGVKD. CDR3 length: 16 amino acids. Trimming removed 6 bases from V and 0 bases from J; junction bases left unmatched: 8. The PCR made use of 60 Vbeta and 13 Jbeta primers. Profiling relied on immunoSEQ multiplex PCR, and the TCRdb table lists in-frame clones only, not all of them. The table lists 85,000 to 100,000 clones, 60% to 85% of them singletons. Concerning this clone: The antigen is not known.

The source is a man aged 45 to 65 in good health and CMV-seropositive. The V and J genes are TRBV10-3 and TRBJ1-3; 7 nucleotides align to TRBD1. Sample: PBMCs. CDR3: CAISAPGQVSGNTIYF. The DNA for the CDR3 is TGTGCCATCAGCGCGCCTGGACAGGTCTCTGGAAACACCATATATTTT.